A selection of T cell receptor beta chains follows, all from one sample in a study of T cell responses to AZD1222 COVID-19 vaccine. Repertoires were generated with immunoSEQ multiplex PCR, while TCRdb's copy carries only in-frame clones and drops some. This table has approximately 180,000 clones, roughly 92% appearing once. Sample: peripheral blood, taken on day 0 of AZD1222 vaccination. These receptors were obtained from an adult in good health. Both conserved end residues are part of each CDR3. A D gene is named only where the DNA matches it firmly. Clone size is stated in some rows and not others, as once, few, many or a class when expanded.

j_call,d_call,clone_size,v_call,cdr3_nt,cdr3_aa
TRBJ1-1,-,-,TRBV3-1/TRBV3-2,TGTGCCAGCAGCCAAGAGTTTACAGGCCTCCTGAACACTGAAGCTTTCTTT,CASSQEFTGLLNTEAFF
TRBJ1-2,-,-,TRBV7-9,TGTGCCAGCAGCCGTTATCTTCTGGACACGGAAGACTATGGCTACACCTTC,CASSRYLLDTEDYGYTF
TRBJ2-1,TRBD1,-,TRBV6-5,TGTGCCAGCAGTTACATGTCGGTGGGACAGGGAGGTGAGCAGTTCTTC,CASSYMSVGQGGEQFF
TRBJ1-4,TRBD1,few,TRBV7-2,TGTGCCAGCAGCTCAACCGGGACAGGGGGAGAAAAACTGTTTTTT,CASSSTGTGGEKLFF
TRBJ1-2,-,-,TRBV7-9,TGTGCCAGCAGCTTAGGCAGGCCGCCGGGCTACACCTTC,CASSLGRPPGYTF
TRBJ2-1,TRBD1,-,TRBV18,TGTGCCAGCTCACCACCGAGACAGGGGGATAACAATGAGCAGTTCTTC,CASSPPRQGDNNEQFF
TRBJ2-7,-,-,TRBV30,TGTGCCTGGAGTGACACCGGGACTCGCTACGAGCAGTACTTC,CAWSDTGTRYEQYF
TRBJ1-1,-,-,TRBV12-3/TRBV12-4,TGTGCCAGCAGTTTAGCCGTAACAGAAGCTTTCTTT,CASSLAVTEAFF
TRBJ1-2,-,-,TRBV7-2,TGTGCCAGCAGCTCCCTTCTAACGGCCGGGGCCTACTACTATGGCTACACCTTC,CASSSLLTAGAYYYGYTF
TRBJ1-6,-,once,TRBV12-2,TGTGCAAGCCTCGGAGGACAGGGTAGTTCCTATAATTCACCCCTCCACTTT,CASLGGQGSSYNSPLHF